These 9 T cell receptor beta chains were all obtained from the same sample, sequenced in a study of OX40 agonist ivuxolimab in advanced cancers. The library was made by the immunoSEQ multiplex PCR assay. TCRdb's version of the immuneACCESS table is confined to in-frame rearrangements and falls short of the full clone set. An unresolved V gene accounts for under half of the shortfall where checked; the remainder is of unknown origin. The sample yields some 98,000 clones; about nine tenths were counted once. The ten largest clones add up to more than 0.25% of the sample. Sequenced material: CD4+ or CD8+ T cells sorted from blood, taken in a trial of the OX40 agonist ivuxolimab. The receptors were sampled from an adult with an advanced solid tumor such as melanoma, head and neck, liver or kidney cancer.

The chain links TRBV5-1 to TRBJ1-1; 7 positions agree with TRBD1. Looked up from germline, CDR1 is SGHRS and CDR2 is YFSETQ. Trimming took 6 bases from V and 6 from J; bases not matched to a gene: 11. This CDR3 comprises 14 residues. The CDR3 loop is CASTTTGREAEAFF. The DNA of the CDR3 is TGCGCCAGCACAACGACAGGGAGAGAGGCTGAAGCTTTCTTT.

The V call is TRBV9, the J call TRBJ1-1; D unclear. The germline V and J ends were trimmed by 0 bases and 1 base, with 7 bases remaining between them. Germline V lookup: CDR1 SGDLS, CDR2 YYNGEE. The CDR3 totals 14 residues. CDR3 loop: CASSVVHQNTEAFF. CDR3 coding DNA: TGTGCCAGCAGCGTAGTACACCAGAACACTGAAGCTTTCTTT.

The V and J genes are TRBV18 and TRBJ1-1; tentative D call: TRBD1 (5 bases). There are 16 residues in the CDR3. Trimming stripped 0 bases from V and 1 base from J, with 12 bases between. Germline-derived CDR1 and CDR2 are KGHSH and LQKENI. CDR3 sequence: CASSPPVGGRNTEAFF. DNA for the CDR3: TGTGCCAGCTCACCACCGGTGGGGGGAAGGAACACTGAAGCTTTCTTT. The full variable domain, its missing parts supplied by reference TRBV18 and TRBJ1-1, is NAGVMQNPRHLVRRRGQEARLRCSPMKGHSHVYWYRQLPEEGLKFMVYLQKENIIDESGMPKERFSAEFPKEGPSILRIQQVVRGDSAAYFCASSPPVGGRNTEAFFGQGTRLTVV.

The rearrangement links TRBV14 to TRBJ1-6; D remains ambiguous. The CDR3 loop spans 17 amino acids. Germline V gene sequence: CDR1 SGHDN, CDR2 FVKESK. With 0 bases removed from V and 0 bases from J, the gap between germline ends came to 9 bases. The CDR3 protein is CASSQDFRSSYNSPLHF. The CDR3 DNA follows: TGTGCCAGCAGCCAAGACTTTAGGAGCTCCTATAATTCACCCCTCCACTTT.

The rearrangement uses TRBV9 and TRBJ2-3; D call uncertain. Per the germline V gene, CDR1 is SGDLS and CDR2 is YYNGEE. Trimming removed 3 bases from V and 6 bases from J, with 14 bases in between. This CDR3 spans 14 amino acids. This CDR3 is CASSADLTPDTQYF. CDR3 DNA sequence: TGTGCCAGCAGCGCCGACCTCACCCCGGATACGCAGTATTTT.

The CDR3: CASSLVDGGGTEAFF. The CDR3, as DNA: TGTGCCAGCAGCTTAGTTGACGGAGGAGGCACTGAAGCTTTCTTT. V is TRBV7-2 and J is TRBJ1-1, with D unresolved. Trimming shortened V by 1 base and J by 4 bases, and 13 bases separated the two germline ends. Germline assignment: CDR1 SGHTA and CDR2 FQGNSA. This CDR3 is 15 amino acids long.

The chain employs TRBV18 and TRBJ2-1; TRBD2 agrees at 10 bases. The CDR3 totals 16 residues. From germline, CDR1 is KGHSH and CDR2 LQKENI. J was trimmed by 9 bases and V by 4 bases; bases with no gene match: 12. CDR3 protein: CASSQVEAGGPGEQFF. The CDR3 region has the DNA TGTGCCAGCTCACAGGTGGAAGCGGGGGGGCCAGGTGAGCAGTTCTTC.

The CDR3 region has the DNA TGTGCCAGCAGTGGAACAGGGGCCTATGGCTACACCTTC. Encoded protein: CASSGTGAYGYTF. The chain links TRBV25-1 to TRBJ1-2; 7 bases align to TRBD1. This CDR3 has 13 residues. V lost 4 bases, J lost 4 bases, and 3 bases stayed unmatched. CDR1 and CDR2 (germline): MGHDK, SYGVNS.

The chain links TRBV27 to TRBJ1-2; D possibly corresponds to TRBD1 (5 bases). The germline V gene encodes CDR1 MNHEY and CDR2 SMNVEV (reference sequence). V dropped 3 bases and J dropped 0 bases, with 14 bases sitting between them. This CDR3 is 16 amino acids long. The CDR3 sequence: CASSFGQGRTNYGYTF. CDR3 coding DNA: TGTGCCAGCAGTTTCGGTCAGGGCAGAACTAACTATGGCTACACCTTC.